The 30 T cell receptor beta chains below were found in one sample sequenced in a study of T cells after yellow fever vaccination. TCRdb redid the calling of the 5' RACE reads with MiXCR, one entry per CDR3 protein. The data hold some 390,000 distinct CDR3 sequences, with roughly a sixth observed a single time. The source material was PBMCs, sampled before the yellow fever booster vaccination. The receptors originated from a man aged 18 to 29 who received the YFV17D yellow fever vaccine.

The chain is built from TRBV9 and TRBJ1-5, with D perhaps matching TRBD1 (5 bases). CDR1 SGDLS and CDR2 YYNGEE come from the germline V gene. This CDR3 is 15 amino acids long. V was clipped by 0 bases and J by 8 bases, with 15 bases between them. The CDR3 sequence is CASSVGSGSFEPQHF. Written as DNA, the CDR3 is TGTGCCAGCAGCGTAGGTTCAGGGTCGTTCGAGCCCCAGCATTTT. The full variable domain, its missing parts supplied by reference TRBV9 and TRBJ1-5, is DSGVTQTPKHLITATGQRVTLRCSPRSGDLSVYWYQQSLDQGLQFLIQYYNGEERAKGNILERFSAQQFPDLHSELNLSSLELGDSALYFCASSVGSGSFEPQHFGDGTRLSIL.

V is TRBV19 and J is TRBJ1-5, with D hard to call. Germline V gene lookup returns CDR1 LNHDA and CDR2 SQIVND (reference sequence). The V end lost 3 bases, the J end lost 6 bases, and 9 bases lay between the germline ends. This CDR3 contains 13 residues. CDR3 nucleotide sequence: TGTGCCAGTAGTATTTCGGGTATTCAGCCCCAGCATTTT. It is translated as CASSISGIQPQHF.

This clonotype occurred a few times. The chain carries TRBV20-1 and TRBJ2-4, with 8 bases identical to TRBD2. V lost 5 bases and J lost 1; bases outside the gene matches: 7. In germline, CDR1 is DFQATT, CDR2 SNEGSKA (reference sequence). CDR3 length: 15 residues. The CDR3 bases are TGCAGTGCTCCACTAGCGGCGAACGCCAAAAACATTCAGTACTTC. Translated, it gives CSAPLAANAKNIQYF.

The chain links TRBV4-1 to TRBJ1-5; D is ambiguous. V was cut by 4 bases and J by 4 bases, with 11 bases left in between. CDR1 is MGHRA and CDR2 is YSYEKL in the germline V gene. This CDR3 is 14 amino acids long. CDR3 in DNA: TGCGCCAGCAGCCGAGGGCTGGGGAATCAGCCCCAGCATTTT. This encodes CASSRGLGNQPQHF.

V gene TRBV27 combines with J gene TRBJ2-1, with TRBD1 identical over 7 bases. Germline lookup yields CDR1 MNHEY and CDR2 SMNVEV (reference sequence). The CDR3 runs to 14 residues. The trim removed 5 bases at V and 9 bases at J, leaving 10 bases unmatched. This CDR3 reads CASSIREQGPEQFF. For the CDR3, the DNA is TGTGCCAGCAGTATACGGGAACAGGGGCCTGAGCAGTTCTTC.

The chain joins TRBV4-2 to TRBJ2-1; 9 positions match TRBD2. Unmatched junction bases numbered 10, after V lost 3 bases and J lost 7 bases. This CDR3 contains 16 residues. Germline CDR1 LGHNA, CDR2 YNFKEQ. CDR3 amino acids: CASSQAVQAGGNEQFF. CDR3 sequence (DNA): TGTGCCAGCAGCCAGGCTGTCCAGGCGGGGGGGAATGAGCAGTTCTTC.

This clonotype came up a few times. The V gene is TRBV5-1, the J gene TRBJ1-2; maybe TRBD1 (6 bases). V was shortened by 3 bases and J by 2 bases, with 14 bases between the two germline ends. The V gene's germline CDR1 is SGHRS and CDR2 YFSETQ. The CDR3 sequence is 15 residues long. The CDR3 spells CASSSLQGLNYGYTF. DNA for the CDR3: TGCGCCAGCAGCTCGCTCCAGGGGCTCAACTATGGCTACACCTTC. Using reference TRBV5-1 and TRBJ1-2 for the parts outside the CDR3, the full variable domain is KAGVTQTPRYLIKTRGQQVTLSCSPISGHRSVSWYQQTPGQGLQFLFEYFSETQRNKGNFPGRFSGRQFSNSRSEMNVSTLELGDSALYLCASSSLQGLNYGYTFGSGTRLTVV.

This clonotype was recorded a few times. The gene calls are TRBV7-3 and TRBJ2-5; D is perhaps TRBD2 (5 bases). V was cut by 5 bases and J by 6 bases, with 16 bases left in between. The CDR3 runs to 14 residues. Germline V gene data show CDR1 as SGHTA and CDR2 as FQGTGA. The CDR3 spells CASSPLFGGKTQYF. CDR3 bases: TGTGCCAGCAGCCCGCTATTCGGAGGAAAGACCCAGTACTTC.

This clonotype has just a few counts. The rearrangement joins TRBV10-3 to TRBJ2-7; D not certain. Trimming left V 0 bases short and J 6 bases short, with 12 bases between. The CDR3 is 14 amino acids. The V gene's germline CDR1 is ENHRY and CDR2 SYGVKD. The CDR3 protein is CAISESGFSGEQYV. CDR3 DNA: TGTGCCATCAGTGAGTCAGGATTTTCGGGCGAGCAGTACGTC.

The chain recombines TRBV6-5 with TRBJ1-1, with D unresolved. V shed 6 bases and J shed 0 bases, with 8 bases lying between them. CDR3 length: 13 residues. The germline V gene encodes CDR1 MNHEY and CDR2 SVGAGI. The CDR3 sequence is CASRQTVNTEAFF. CDR3 DNA: TGTGCCAGCAGGCAGACTGTGAACACTGAAGCTTTCTTT.

V usage is TRBV20-1 and J usage is TRBJ2-7; D possibly uses TRBD1 or TRBD2 (5 bases each). From germline, CDR1 is DFQATT and CDR2 SNEGSKA (reference sequence). V was pared by 0 bases and J by 0 bases, with 9 bases between. The CDR3 covers 14 residues. In DNA form, the CDR3 reads TGCAGTGCTAGAGATCCAGGGAGCTCCTACGAGCAGTACGTC. This translates into CSARDPGSSYEQYV.

This clonotype appeared many times. The rearrangement links TRBV4-3 to TRBJ2-2, with 8 bases matching TRBD2. The J segment lost 0 bases and the V segment lost 4 bases, leaving 4 bases of the junction unmatched. The CDR3 consists of 16 residues. Germline CDR1 LGHNA, CDR2 YSLEER. In nucleotides, the CDR3 is TGCGCCAGCAGCCGAATAGCGGGGTCGAACACCGGGGAGCTGTTTTTT. This sequence encodes CASSRIAGSNTGELFF.

The chain has TRBV28 and TRBJ2-6; D could derive from TRBD1 or TRBD2 (5 bases each). Germline CDR1 is MDHEN and CDR2 is SYDVKM. The V and J ends lost 8 bases and 3 bases respectively, with 11 bases between them. The CDR3 covers 14 residues. CDR3 nucleotide sequence: TGTGCCAGCGGGACCGTTTTTGGGGCCAACGTCCTGACTTTC. Translated, it gives CASGTVFGANVLTF.

The chain recombines TRBV28 with TRBJ1-5; D not certain. The CDR3 length is 15 residues. Looked up from germline, CDR1 is MDHEN and CDR2 is SYDVKM. V was pared by 3 bases and J by 15 bases, with 24 bases between. The DNA of the CDR3 is TGTGCCAGCAGTTTTTTGGCCGCTAGGCAGAAATCGCGGCATTTT. It codes for CASSFLAARQKSRHF.

This clonotype was counted once. This sequence joins TRBV5-1 and TRBJ2-5; D may be TRBD1 (6 bases). With 5 bases removed from V and 0 bases from J, the gap between germline ends came to 20 bases. Germline values: CDR1 SGHRS, CDR2 YFSETQ. This CDR3 contains 17 residues. CDR3 DNA sequence: TGCGCCAGCAGGGCCCCGGTTACAGGGACCCACCAAGAGACCCAGTACTTC. Its translation: CASRAPVTGTHQETQYF.

This clonotype was seen many times. The gene calls are TRBV11-2 and TRBJ2-5; no clear D gene. Germline CDR1 reads SGHAT; CDR2 reads FQNNGV. V lost 7 bases and J 10 bases, leaving 13 bases between the germline ends. CDR3 length: 11 amino acids. The CDR3 DNA is TGTGCCAGCACCCAAATGGGTATCCAGTACTTC. This encodes CASTQMGIQYF.

CDR3 DNA sequence: TGTGCCAGCTCACATCCCCTGGGACAGGGCGATGAGCAGTTCTTC. This codes for CASSHPLGQGDEQFF. The V and J genes are TRBV18 and TRBJ2-1; 9 positions agree with TRBD1. The V gene's germline CDR1 is KGHSH and CDR2 LQKENI. The CDR3 spans 15 residues. V gave up 4 bases and J gave up 8 bases; unmatched junction bases: 9.

There are many counts of this clonotype. The V and J genes are TRBV4-1 and TRBJ2-7; 9 bases map to TRBD1. CDR3 length: 15 amino acids. Looked up from germline, CDR1 is MGHRA and CDR2 is YSYEKL. Losses at the gene ends were 5 bases for V and 2 bases for J; bases not matched to a gene: 7. The CDR3 is CASSSPGQGAYEQYF. The CDR3 region has the DNA TGCGCCAGCAGCAGTCCGGGACAGGGCGCCTACGAGCAGTACTTC.

This clonotype was observed a few times. The rearrangement joins TRBV7-3 to TRBJ2-3, with D perhaps matching TRBD2 (6 bases). CDR1 and CDR2 (germline): SGHTA, FQGTGA. The CDR3 contains 14 residues. Trimming stripped 5 bases from V and 6 bases from J, with 15 bases between. The CDR3 region has the DNA TGTGCCAGCAGCCGAGCGGGTTCACCGGATACGCAGTATTTT. It codes for CASSRAGSPDTQYF.

The chain joins TRBV19 to TRBJ2-5; 12 nucleotides match TRBD2. V lost 6 bases and J lost 0; bases outside the gene matches: 8. Germline V gives CDR1 LNHDA, CDR2 SQIVND (reference sequence). This CDR3 has 17 residues. For the CDR3, the DNA is TGTGCCAGTAGGCGACTAGCGGGGGAGGAGTACCAAGAGACCCAGTACTTC. Amino acids: CASRRLAGEEYQETQYF.

At least ten counts were recorded for this clonotype. V gene TRBV19 combines with J gene TRBJ2-7; D not certain. The ends were cut back, 5 bases at V and 3 bases at J, with 11 bases in the middle. The CDR3 is 13 residues long. CDR1 and CDR2 from the germline V gene are LNHDA and SQIVND (reference sequence). For the CDR3, the DNA is TGTGCCAGTAGTCCTGCCAGCAACTACGAGCAGTACTTC. Its translation: CASSPASNYEQYF.

This chain joins TRBV28 and TRBJ1-3; 8 bases agree with TRBD1. CDR1 and CDR2 (germline): MDHEN, SYDVKM. After removal of 4 bases from V and 2 bases from J, the junction contained 22 bases not matched to a gene. The length of the CDR3 is 21 residues. The CDR3 nucleotides are TGTGCCAGCAGTTCTAATCGTGGGGTAAATCAGGGGGCAGCAGCTGGAAACACCATATATTTT. Protein: CASSSNRGVNQGAAAGNTIYF.

The chain recombines TRBV27 with TRBJ1-1; TRBD1 aligns across 7 bases. The CDR3 extends over 18 amino acids. The trim removed 5 bases at V and 2 bases at J, leaving 17 bases unmatched. In germline, CDR1 is MNHEY, CDR2 SMNVEV (reference sequence). CDR3 protein: CASSPHIGGGGLNTEAFF. CDR3 sequence (DNA): TGTGCCAGCAGTCCCCATATTGGAGGGGGCGGGCTCAACACTGAAGCTTTCTTT.

This clonotype was detected only a few times. The chain couples TRBV12-3 or TRBV12-4 to TRBJ1-3; perhaps TRBD1 as D (6 bases). Deletions cut 3 bases from V and 0 bases from J, with 9 bases between. This CDR3 is 15 amino acids long. In nucleotides, the CDR3 is TGTGCCAGCAGTTTCCAGGGGATCTCTGGAAACACCATATATTTT. Protein sequence: CASSFQGISGNTIYF.

This clonotype was seen only a few times. The rearrangement joins TRBV7-9 to TRBJ1-4; no firm D call. Germline V gene data show CDR1 as SEHNR and CDR2 as FQNEAQ (reference sequence). V was cut by 1 base and J by 11 bases, with 20 bases left in between. The CDR3 has 16 amino acids. The CDR3 is CASSLGTNPVVYKLFF. The CDR3 coding sequence is TGTGCCAGCAGCTTAGGGACCAATCCGGTAGTTTACAAACTGTTTTTT.

The CDR3 DNA reads as TGTGCCAGCAGCCTCTGGGGAGCTAGCACAGATACGCAGTATTTT. It translates to CASSLWGASTDTQYF. The J gene is TRBJ2-3, the V gene TRBV12-3 or TRBV12-4; TRBD2 is a possible D gene (5 bases). V was clipped by 6 bases and J by 0 bases, with 13 bases between them. CDR3 length: 15 amino acids.

This clonotype was seen a handful of times. The chain recombines TRBV5-1 with TRBJ1-6, with 7 bases matching TRBD1. J lost 6 bases, V lost 6 bases, and 3 bases had no gene match. The CDR3 runs to 13 residues. The germline V gene has CDR1 SGHRS and CDR2 YFSETQ. The chain's CDR3 is CASKGDSNSPLHF. CDR3 bases: TGCGCCAGCAAGGGGGACAGTAATTCACCCCTCCACTTT.

CDR3 protein: CASSLYGGEGTQYF. DNA for the CDR3: TGCGCCAGCAGCTTGTACGGCGGGGAAGGGACCCAGTACTTC. J is TRBJ2-5 and V is TRBV5-1; tentatively, D is TRBD2 (6 bases). The CDR3 totals 14 residues. V was pared by 1 base and J by 7 bases, with 14 bases between. CDR1 and CDR2 from the germline V gene are SGHRS and YFSETQ.

This chain joins TRBV29-1 and TRBJ2-1; weak D call: TRBD1 (6 bases). The CDR3 totals 14 residues. Trimming took off 5 bases at V and 3 bases at J, with 14 bases between the two ends. Germline CDR1 is SQVTM and CDR2 is ANQGSEA. The CDR3 sequence: CSVSPGAFYNEQFF. CDR3 sequence (DNA): TGCAGCGTTTCACCAGGGGCCTTCTACAATGAGCAGTTCTTC.

This chain links TRBV29-1 with TRBJ1-2; D is unclear. This CDR3 is built from 12 residues. V was shortened by 6 bases and J by 5 bases, with 13 bases between the two germline ends. Germline lookup yields CDR1 SQVTM and CDR2 ANQGSEA. The CDR3 region has the DNA TGCAGCGTGGCGAGGACGGGGTATGGCTACACCTTC. Its protein is CSVARTGYGYTF.